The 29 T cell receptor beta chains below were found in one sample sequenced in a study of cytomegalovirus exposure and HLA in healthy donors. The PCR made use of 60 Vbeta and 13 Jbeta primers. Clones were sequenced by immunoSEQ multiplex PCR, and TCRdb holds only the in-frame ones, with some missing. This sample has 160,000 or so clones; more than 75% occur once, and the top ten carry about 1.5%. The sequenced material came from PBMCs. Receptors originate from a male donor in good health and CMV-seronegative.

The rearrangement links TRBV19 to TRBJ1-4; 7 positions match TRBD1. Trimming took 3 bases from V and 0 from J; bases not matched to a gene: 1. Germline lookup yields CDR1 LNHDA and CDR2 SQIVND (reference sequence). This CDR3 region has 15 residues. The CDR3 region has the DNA TGTGCCAGTAGTATGGGGACAGCAACTAATGAAAAACTGTTTTTT. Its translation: CASSMGTATNEKLFF.

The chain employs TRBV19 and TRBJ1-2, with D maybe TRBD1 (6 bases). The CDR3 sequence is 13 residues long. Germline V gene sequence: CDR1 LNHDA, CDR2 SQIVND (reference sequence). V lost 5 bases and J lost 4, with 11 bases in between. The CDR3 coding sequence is TGTGCCAGTAGTCAGGGGCTAGGCTATGGCTACACCTTC. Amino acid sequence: CASSQGLGYGYTF.

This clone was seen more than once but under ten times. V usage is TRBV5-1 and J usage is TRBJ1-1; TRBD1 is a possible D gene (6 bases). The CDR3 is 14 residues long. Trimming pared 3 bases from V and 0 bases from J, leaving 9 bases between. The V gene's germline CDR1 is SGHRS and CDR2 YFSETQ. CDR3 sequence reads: CASSYRAMNTEAFF. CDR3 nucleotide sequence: TGCGCCAGCAGCTACAGGGCCATGAACACTGAAGCTTTCTTT.

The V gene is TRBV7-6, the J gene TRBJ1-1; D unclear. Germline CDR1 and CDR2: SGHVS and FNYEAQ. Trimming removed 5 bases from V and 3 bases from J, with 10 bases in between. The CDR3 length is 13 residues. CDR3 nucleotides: TGTGCCAGCAGCCGTGCGCGGGACACTGAAGCTTTCTTT. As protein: CASSRARDTEAFF.

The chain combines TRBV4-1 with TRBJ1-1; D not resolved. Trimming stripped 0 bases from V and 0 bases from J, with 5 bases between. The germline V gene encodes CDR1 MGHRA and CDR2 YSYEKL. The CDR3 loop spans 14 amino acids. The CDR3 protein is CASSQDLVNTEAFF. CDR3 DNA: TGCGCCAGCAGCCAAGATCTAGTGAACACTGAAGCTTTCTTT.

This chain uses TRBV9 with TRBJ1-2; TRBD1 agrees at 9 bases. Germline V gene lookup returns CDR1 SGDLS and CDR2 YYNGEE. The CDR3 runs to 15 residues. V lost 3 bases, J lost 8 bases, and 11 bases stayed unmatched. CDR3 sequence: CASSGSGQGMGGYTF. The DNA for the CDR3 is TGTGCCAGCAGCGGGAGTGGACAGGGGATGGGCGGCTACACCTTC. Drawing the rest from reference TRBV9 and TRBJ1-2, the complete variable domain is DSGVTQTPKHLITATGQRVTLRCSPRSGDLSVYWYQQSLDQGLQFLIQYYNGEERAKGNILERFSAQQFPDLHSELNLSSLELGDSALYFCASSGSGQGMGGYTFGSGTRLTVV.

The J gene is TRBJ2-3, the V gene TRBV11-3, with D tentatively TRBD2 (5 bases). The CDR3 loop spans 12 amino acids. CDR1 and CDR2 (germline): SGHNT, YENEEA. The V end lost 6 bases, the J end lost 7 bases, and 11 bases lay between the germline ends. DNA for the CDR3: TGTGCCAGCAGGGGTAGCGAAAATACGCAGTATTTT. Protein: CASRGSENTQYF.

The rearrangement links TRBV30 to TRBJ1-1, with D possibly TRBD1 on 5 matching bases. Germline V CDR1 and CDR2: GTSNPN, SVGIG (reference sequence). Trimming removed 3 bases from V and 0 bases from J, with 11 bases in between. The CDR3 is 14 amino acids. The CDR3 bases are TGTGCCTGGAGGACCAGACAGCTGAACACTGAAGCTTTCTTT. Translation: CAWRTRQLNTEAFF. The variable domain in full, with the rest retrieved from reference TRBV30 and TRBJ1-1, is SQTIHQWPATLVQPVGSPLSLECTVEGTSNPNLYWYRQAAGRGLQLLFYSVGIGQISSEVPQNLSASRPQDRQFILSSKKLLLSDSGFYLCAWRTRQLNTEAFFGQGTRLTVV.

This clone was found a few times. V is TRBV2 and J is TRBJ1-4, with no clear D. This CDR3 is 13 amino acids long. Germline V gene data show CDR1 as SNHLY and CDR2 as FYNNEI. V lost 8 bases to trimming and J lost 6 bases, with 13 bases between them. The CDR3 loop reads CASVLRSYEKLFF. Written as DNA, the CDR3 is TGTGCCAGCGTATTGCGTTCCTATGAAAAACTGTTTTTT.

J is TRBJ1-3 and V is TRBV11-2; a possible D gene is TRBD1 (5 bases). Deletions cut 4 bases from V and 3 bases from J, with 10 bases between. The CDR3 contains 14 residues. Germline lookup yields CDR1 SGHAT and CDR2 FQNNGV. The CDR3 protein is CASSSQGYGNTIYF. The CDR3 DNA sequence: TGTGCCAGCAGCTCGCAGGGTTATGGAAACACCATATATTTT.

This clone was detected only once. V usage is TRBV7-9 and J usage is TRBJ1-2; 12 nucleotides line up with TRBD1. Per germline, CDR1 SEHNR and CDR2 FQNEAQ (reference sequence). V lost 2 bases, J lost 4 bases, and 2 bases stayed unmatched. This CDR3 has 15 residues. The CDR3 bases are TGTGCCAGCAGCTTACGGGACAGGGGGCCCTATGGCTACACCTTC. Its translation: CASSLRDRGPYGYTF.

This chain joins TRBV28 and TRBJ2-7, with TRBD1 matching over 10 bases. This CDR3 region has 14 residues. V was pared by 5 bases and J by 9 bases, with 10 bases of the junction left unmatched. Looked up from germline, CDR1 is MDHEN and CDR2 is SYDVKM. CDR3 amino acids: CASSPGDRGRGQYF. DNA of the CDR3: TGTGCCAGCAGTCCCGGGGACAGGGGTCGAGGGCAGTACTTC.

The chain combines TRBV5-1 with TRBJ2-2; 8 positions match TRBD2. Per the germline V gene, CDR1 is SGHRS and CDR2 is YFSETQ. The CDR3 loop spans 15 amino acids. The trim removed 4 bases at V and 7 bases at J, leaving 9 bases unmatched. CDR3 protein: CASSVLAGGDGELFF. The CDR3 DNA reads TGCGCCAGCAGCGTCCTGGCGGGGGGCGACGGGGAGCTGTTTTTT.

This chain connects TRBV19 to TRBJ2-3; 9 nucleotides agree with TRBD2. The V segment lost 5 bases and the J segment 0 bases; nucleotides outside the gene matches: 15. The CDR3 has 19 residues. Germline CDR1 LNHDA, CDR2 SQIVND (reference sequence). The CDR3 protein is CASSPGTSKPHISTDTQYF. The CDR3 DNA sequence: TGTGCCAGTAGTCCAGGGACTAGCAAACCCCACATCAGCACAGATACGCAGTATTTT.

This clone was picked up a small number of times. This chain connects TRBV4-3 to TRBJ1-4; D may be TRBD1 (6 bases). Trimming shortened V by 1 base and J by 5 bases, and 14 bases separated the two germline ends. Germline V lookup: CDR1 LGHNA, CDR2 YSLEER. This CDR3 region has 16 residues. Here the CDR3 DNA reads TGCGCCAGCAGCCAAGGAGCGGACAGAAGAAATGAAAAACTGTTTTTT. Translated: CASSQGADRRNEKLFF.

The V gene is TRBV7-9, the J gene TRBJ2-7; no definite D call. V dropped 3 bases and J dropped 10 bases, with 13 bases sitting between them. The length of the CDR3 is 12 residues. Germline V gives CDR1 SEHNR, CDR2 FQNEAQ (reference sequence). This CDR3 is CASSFSITAQYF. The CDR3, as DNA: TGTGCCAGCAGCTTTTCTATAACCGCCCAGTACTTC.

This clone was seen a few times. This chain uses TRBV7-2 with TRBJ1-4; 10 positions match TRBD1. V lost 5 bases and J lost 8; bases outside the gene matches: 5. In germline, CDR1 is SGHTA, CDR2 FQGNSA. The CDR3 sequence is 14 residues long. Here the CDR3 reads CASSQGQGYEKLFF. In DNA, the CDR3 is TGTGCCAGCAGCCAGGGACAGGGGTACGAAAAACTGTTTTTT.

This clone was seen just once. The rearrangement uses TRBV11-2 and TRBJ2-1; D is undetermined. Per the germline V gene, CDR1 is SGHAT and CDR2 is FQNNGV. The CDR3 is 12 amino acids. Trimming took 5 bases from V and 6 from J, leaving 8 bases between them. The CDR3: CASSANSNEQFF. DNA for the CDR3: TGTGCCAGCAGCGCCAACTCCAATGAGCAGTTCTTC. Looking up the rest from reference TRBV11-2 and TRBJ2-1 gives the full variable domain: EAGVAQSPRYKIIEKRQSVAFWCNPISGHATLYWYQQILGQGPKLLIQFQNNGVVDDSQLPKDRFSAERLKGVDSTLKIQPAKLEDSAVYLCASSANSNEQFFGPGTRLTVL.

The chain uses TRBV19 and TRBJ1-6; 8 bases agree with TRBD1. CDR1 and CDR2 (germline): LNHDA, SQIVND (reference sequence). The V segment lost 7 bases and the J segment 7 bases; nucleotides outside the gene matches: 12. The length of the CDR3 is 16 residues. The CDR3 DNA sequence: TGTGCCAGTAAGGGACTGGACAGGGATCGAAATTCACCCCTCCACTTT. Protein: CASKGLDRDRNSPLHF.

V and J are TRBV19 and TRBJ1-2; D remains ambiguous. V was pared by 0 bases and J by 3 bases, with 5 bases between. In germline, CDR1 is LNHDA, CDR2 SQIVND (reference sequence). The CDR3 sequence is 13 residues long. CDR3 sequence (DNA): TGTGCCAGTAGTATAGACACATACTATGGCTACACCTTC. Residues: CASSIDTYYGYTF.

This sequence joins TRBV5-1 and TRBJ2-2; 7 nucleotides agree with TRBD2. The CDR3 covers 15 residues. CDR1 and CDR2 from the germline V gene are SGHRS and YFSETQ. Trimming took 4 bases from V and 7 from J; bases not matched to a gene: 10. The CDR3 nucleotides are TGCGCCAGCAGCCGCTTAGAAGCTAGCGGCGGGGAGCTGTTTTTT. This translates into CASSRLEASGGELFF.

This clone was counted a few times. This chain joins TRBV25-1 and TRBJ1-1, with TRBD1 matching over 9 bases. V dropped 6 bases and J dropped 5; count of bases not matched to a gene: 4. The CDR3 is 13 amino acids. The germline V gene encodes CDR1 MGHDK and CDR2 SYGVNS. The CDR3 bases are TGTGCCAGCAGCTTGACAGGGGGAACTGAAGCTTTCTTT. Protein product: CASSLTGGTEAFF.

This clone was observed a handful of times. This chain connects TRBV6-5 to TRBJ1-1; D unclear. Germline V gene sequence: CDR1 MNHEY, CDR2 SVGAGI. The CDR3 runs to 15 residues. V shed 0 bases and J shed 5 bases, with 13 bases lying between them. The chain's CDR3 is CASSYSGSIGTEAFF. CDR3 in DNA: TGTGCCAGCAGTTACTCAGGGAGTATCGGGACTGAAGCTTTCTTT.

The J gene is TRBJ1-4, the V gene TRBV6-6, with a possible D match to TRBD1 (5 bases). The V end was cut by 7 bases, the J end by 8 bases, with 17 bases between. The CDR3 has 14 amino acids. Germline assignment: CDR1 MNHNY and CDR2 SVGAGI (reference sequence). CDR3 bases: TGTGCCAGCACCTTGGGCACTAAGGGGGAAAAACTGTTTTTT. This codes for CASTLGTKGEKLFF.

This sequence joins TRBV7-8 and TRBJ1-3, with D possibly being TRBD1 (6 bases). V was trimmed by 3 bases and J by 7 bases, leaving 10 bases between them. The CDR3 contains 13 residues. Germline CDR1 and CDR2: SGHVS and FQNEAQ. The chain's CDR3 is CASSLYRENTIYF. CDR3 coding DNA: TGTGCCAGCAGCTTGTACAGGGAGAACACCATATATTTT. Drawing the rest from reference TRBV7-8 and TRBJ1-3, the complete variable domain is GAGVSQSPRYKVAKRGQDVALRCDPISGHVSLFWYQQALGQGPEFLTYFQNEAQLDKSGLPSDRFFAERPEGSVSTLKIQRTQQEDSAVYLCASSLYRENTIYFGEGSWLTVV.

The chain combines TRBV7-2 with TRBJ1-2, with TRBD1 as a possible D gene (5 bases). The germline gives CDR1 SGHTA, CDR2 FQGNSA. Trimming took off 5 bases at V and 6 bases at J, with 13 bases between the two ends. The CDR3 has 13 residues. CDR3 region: CASSRQRGDGYTF. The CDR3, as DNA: TGTGCCAGCAGCAGACAGCGCGGGGATGGCTACACCTTC.

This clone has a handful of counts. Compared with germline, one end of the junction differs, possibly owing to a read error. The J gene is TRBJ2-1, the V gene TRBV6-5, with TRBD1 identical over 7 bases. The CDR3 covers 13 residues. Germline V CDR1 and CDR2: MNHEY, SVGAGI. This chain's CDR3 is CAGSLGTANEQFF. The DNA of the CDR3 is TGTGCCGGCAGCCTAGGGACAGCCAATGAGCAGTTCTTC.

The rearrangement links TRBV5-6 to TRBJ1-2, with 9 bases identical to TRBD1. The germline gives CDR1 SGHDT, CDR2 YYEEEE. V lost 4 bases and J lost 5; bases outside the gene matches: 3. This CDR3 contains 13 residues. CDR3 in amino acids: CASSDRGGYGYTF. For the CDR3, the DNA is TGTGCCAGCAGCGACAGGGGGGGGTATGGCTACACCTTC. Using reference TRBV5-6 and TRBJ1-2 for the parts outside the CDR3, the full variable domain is DAGVTQSPTHLIKTRGQQVTLRCSPKSGHDTVSWYQQALGQGPQFIFQYYEEEERQRGNFPDRFSGHQFPNYSSELNVNALLLGDSALYLCASSDRGGYGYTFGSGTRLTVV.

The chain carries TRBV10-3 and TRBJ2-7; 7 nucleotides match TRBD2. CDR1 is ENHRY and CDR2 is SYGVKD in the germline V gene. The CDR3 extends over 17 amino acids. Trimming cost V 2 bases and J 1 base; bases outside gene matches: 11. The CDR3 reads CAISERASGISSYEQYF. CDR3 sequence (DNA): TGTGCCATCAGTGAGAGGGCTAGCGGTATCAGTTCCTACGAGCAGTACTTC.